The 9 T cell receptor beta chains below were found in one sample sequenced in a study of post-analysis software for immune sequencing data. Unique molecular identifiers were built into the TCR beta cDNA libraries. Via MiXCR, TCRdb re-called the PCR reads, giving one row per CDR3 protein. Of some 690,000 distinct CDR3 sequences in the sample, less than 35% were seen once. No cognate antigen is known for these TCRs. General study findings and limits: Patients carried 4 or 5 TRBV segments more frequently than controls did, and TRBV5-6, TRBV5-1 and TRBV20-1 were among them.

Sequenced: blood. The receptors derive from a girl aged 5-17 years with multiple sclerosis.

V gene TRBV10-3 combines with J gene TRBJ2-1, with 10 bases identical to TRBD1. Per germline, CDR1 ENHRY and CDR2 SYGVKD. The ends lost 2 bases at V and 10 bases at J; junction bases unmatched: 8. The CDR3 length is 15 residues. DNA for the CDR3: TGTGCCATCAGTGAGAGGGGGACAGGGGAGGGGGAGCAGTTCTTC. Residues: CAISERGTGEGEQFF.

This clonotype has just a few counts. The CDR3 spells CASTAWREDTEAFF. Written as DNA, the CDR3 is TGTGCCAGCACCGCCTGGAGGGAGGACACTGAAGCTTTCTTT. The rearrangement links TRBV7-9 to TRBJ1-1; D not certain. CDR1 is SEHNR, CDR2 FQNEAQ, per germline (reference sequence). The V and J ends lost 7 bases and 3 bases respectively, with 15 bases between them. The CDR3 spans 14 residues. Full variable domain (remainder filled in from reference TRBV7-9 and TRBJ1-1): DTGVSQNPRHKITKRGQNVTFRCDPISEHNRLYWYRQTLGQGPEFLTYFQNEAQLEKSRLLSDRFSAERPKGSFSTLEIQRTEQGDSAMYLCASTAWREDTEAFFGQGTRLTVV.

This clonotype was picked up many times. The chain employs TRBV19 and TRBJ2-3; D gene ambiguous. Per the germline V gene, CDR1 is LNHDA and CDR2 is SQIVND (reference sequence). The CDR3 runs 13 residues. V dropped 4 bases and J dropped 5 bases, with 10 bases sitting between them. The CDR3 reads CASSSLTGDTQYF. The CDR3 DNA reads as TGTGCCAGTAGTAGCCTAACGGGAGATACGCAGTATTTT.

The chain combines TRBV15 with TRBJ2-6; no reliable D call. The CDR3 covers 14 residues. V lost 1 base to trimming and J lost 4 bases, with 5 bases between them. The germline CDR1 and CDR2 sequences are LNHNV and YYDKDF (reference sequence). The CDR3 DNA sequence: TGTGCCACCAGCAGAGTGAGAGGGGCCAACGTCCTGACTTTC. This encodes CATSRVRGANVLTF.

This clonotype was counted a few times. The genes are TRBV11-2 and TRBJ2-1; D gene uncertain. The CDR3 has 14 amino acids. Germline CDR1 is SGHAT and CDR2 is FQNNGV. V lost 1 base and J 7 bases, leaving 11 bases between the germline ends. The DNA of the CDR3 is TGTGCCAGCAGCTTAGGAATTGTAGGGAATGAGCAGTTCTTC. This codes for CASSLGIVGNEQFF.

In its sample, this clonotype was seen a few times. The J gene is TRBJ1-5, the V gene TRBV5-1, with 9 bases identical to TRBD1. The germline V gene has CDR1 SGHRS and CDR2 YFSETQ. The CDR3 is 16 residues long. V gave up 4 bases and J gave up 3 bases; unmatched junction bases: 8. CDR3 DNA: TGCGCCAGCAGCCCAACCGGGACAGGGAACAATCAGCCCCAGCATTTT. As protein: CASSPTGTGNNQPQHF.

The gene calls are TRBV5-1 and TRBJ2-7, with D possibly being TRBD1 (5 bases). The germline V and J ends were trimmed by 1 base and 1 base, with 9 bases remaining between them. The CDR3 has 14 residues. CDR1 SGHRS and CDR2 YFSETQ come from the germline V gene. CDR3 sequence reads: CASSLFAGSYEQYF. As DNA, the CDR3 is TGCGCCAGCAGCTTGTTTGCAGGGTCCTACGAGCAGTACTTC. Full variable domain (outside the CDR3, taken from reference TRBV5-1 and TRBJ2-7): KAGVTQTPRYLIKTRGQQVTLSCSPISGHRSVSWYQQTPGQGLQFLFEYFSETQRNKGNFPGRFSGRQFSNSRSEMNVSTLELGDSALYLCASSLFAGSYEQYFGPGTRLTVT.

The chain carries TRBV5-1 and TRBJ1-1, with D maybe TRBD1 (5 bases). CDR1 SGHRS and CDR2 YFSETQ come from the germline V gene. Trimming left V 0 bases short and J 2 bases short, with 20 bases between. The length of the CDR3 is 18 residues. CDR3 DNA: TGCGCCAGCAGCTTGGTACGCGCCGGGACCGCGGGAAACACTGAAGCTTTCTTT. Translated: CASSLVRAGTAGNTEAFF.

This rearrangement joins TRBV7-9 to TRBJ2-1, with unresolved D. V gave up 8 bases and J gave up 9 bases, with 17 bases separating them. CDR1 is SEHNR and CDR2 is FQNEAQ in the germline V gene (reference sequence). CDR3 size: 13 residues. CDR3: CASESGPSGEQFF. The CDR3 coding sequence is TGTGCCAGCGAGTCGGGTCCGTCGGGTGAGCAGTTCTTC.